The rows below give T cell receptor beta chains drawn from one sample of a study of response to subunit inactivated influenza vaccine. One entry per CDR3 protein, called by TCRdb with MiXCR from the RT-PCR reads. This sample has 650,000 to 800,000 distinct CDR3 sequences, with approximately 15% found just once. Specimen: PBMCs from blood, collected 14 to 15 days before vaccination. These receptors originate from a middle-aged man who received an inactivated influenza vaccine. The CDR3 runs from the conserved cysteine through the conserved F or W. Fields, in order: CDR3 length, J gene, V gene, CDR3 protein.

>15|TRBJ2-7|TRBV15
CATSRVGTANNEQYF
>13|TRBJ2-7|TRBV6-2/TRBV6-3
CASSAGLYYEQYF
>13|TRBJ2-2|TRBV9
CASSPHSPGELFF
>14|TRBJ2-1|TRBV11-2
CASSQLKSYNEQFF
>14|TRBJ2-2|TRBV25-1
CASSEYAFTGELFF
>11|TRBJ2-5|TRBV6-2/TRBV6-3
CASSRFETQYF
>15|TRBJ1-1|TRBV20-1
CSASGGARRNTEAFF
>16|TRBJ2-1|TRBV5-4
CASSPGRDMAYNEQFF
>15|TRBJ2-2|TRBV5-1
CASKGQSSWTGELFF
>16|TRBJ2-1|TRBV4-3
CASSSRTSGAGNEQFF
>16|TRBJ2-2|TRBV7-8
CASSLAGQSLTGELFF
>16|TRBJ2-5|TRBV29-1
CSVEPESSGRRETQYF
>17|TRBJ2-1|TRBV9
CASSDPTGGSSYNEQFF
>15|TRBJ2-1|TRBV18
CASMSGAEGLSKQFF
>21|TRBJ2-5|TRBV12-3/TRBV12-4
CASSLSRDWNLIGGVLETQYF